The sequence of this T cell receptor beta chain was determined in a study of T cell changes during pregnancy in multiple sclerosis. The germline V and J ends were trimmed by 0 bases and 8 bases, with 16 bases remaining between them. Germline CDR1 reads MRHNA; CDR2 reads SNTAGT. CDR3 length: 15 residues. Sequencing was performed with immunoSEQ multiplex PCR; in TCRdb, only in-frame clones are kept and a portion is missing. The table lists tens of thousands of clones, more than 80% of them singletons. The rearrangement uses TRBV6-4 and TRBJ1-2; D might be TRBD1 (6 bases). The material sequenced was peripheral blood, taken in the first trimester of pregnancy. The receptor was isolated from a female donor in good health, enrolled as a control in a pregnancy study. As DNA, the CDR3 is TGTGCCAGCAGTGACTCGTCTCGGACAGTTGAAGGCTACACCTTC. Protein sequence: CASSDSSRTVEGYTF.